This T cell receptor (beta chain) was obtained from a study of blood T cell repertoires in COVID-19. Overall study context: Sources were T cells, B-cell-depleted T cells, or PBMCs; the material itself was cDNA or gDNA.

Trimming took off 2 bases at V and 10 bases at J, with 8 bases between the two ends. The CDR3 sequence is 11 residues long. Per germline, CDR1 LNHDA and CDR2 SQIVND (reference sequence). Using immunoSEQ multiplex PCR, the repertoire was profiled, and TCRdb retains in-frame clones only, with some absent. The table has around 170,000 clones, under 85% seen once; the top ten hold around 6.3%. Sequencing was performed on peripheral blood. The rearrangement uses TRBV19 and TRBJ1-1; a possible D gene is TRBD1 (6 bases). The receptor comes from a middle-aged woman with acute or convalescent COVID-19. The CDR3 nucleotides are TGTGCCAGTAGTATAATAGGGGGAGCTTTCTTT. Its translation is CASSIIGGAFF.